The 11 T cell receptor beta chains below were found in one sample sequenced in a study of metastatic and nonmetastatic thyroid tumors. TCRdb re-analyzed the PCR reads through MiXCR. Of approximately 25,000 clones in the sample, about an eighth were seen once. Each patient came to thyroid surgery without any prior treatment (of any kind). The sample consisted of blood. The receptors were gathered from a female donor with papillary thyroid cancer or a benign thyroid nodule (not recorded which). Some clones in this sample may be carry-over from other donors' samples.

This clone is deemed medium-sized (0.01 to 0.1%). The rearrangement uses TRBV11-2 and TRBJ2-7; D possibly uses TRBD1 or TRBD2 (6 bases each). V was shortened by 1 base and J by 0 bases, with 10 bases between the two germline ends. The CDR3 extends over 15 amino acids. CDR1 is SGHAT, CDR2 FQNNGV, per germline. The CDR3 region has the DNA TGTGCCAGCAGCTTAGTTGCGGGACACTCCTACGAGCAGTACTTC. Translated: CASSLVAGHSYEQYF.

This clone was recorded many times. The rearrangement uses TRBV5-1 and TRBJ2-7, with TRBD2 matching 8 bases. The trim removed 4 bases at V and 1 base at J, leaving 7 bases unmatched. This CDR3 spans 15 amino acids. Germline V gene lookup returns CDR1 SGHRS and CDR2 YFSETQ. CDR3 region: CASSPQRERSYEQYF. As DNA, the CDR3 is TGCGCCAGCAGCCCTCAGCGGGAGCGATCCTACGAGCAGTACTTC.

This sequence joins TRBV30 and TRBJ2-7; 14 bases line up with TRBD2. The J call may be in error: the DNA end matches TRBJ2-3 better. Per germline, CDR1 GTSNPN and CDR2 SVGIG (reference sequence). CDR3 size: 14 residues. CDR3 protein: CAWGTSGGADTQYF. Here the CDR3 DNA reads TGTGCCTGGGGGACTAGCGGGGGCGCAGATACGCAGTATTTT.

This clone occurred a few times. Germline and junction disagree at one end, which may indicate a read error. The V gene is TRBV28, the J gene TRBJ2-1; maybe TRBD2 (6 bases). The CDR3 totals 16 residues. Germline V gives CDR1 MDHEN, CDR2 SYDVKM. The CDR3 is CASSPPVAETKNEQLF. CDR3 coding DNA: TGTGCCAGCAGTCCCCCAGTAGCGGAGACTAAAAATGAGCAGCTCTTC.

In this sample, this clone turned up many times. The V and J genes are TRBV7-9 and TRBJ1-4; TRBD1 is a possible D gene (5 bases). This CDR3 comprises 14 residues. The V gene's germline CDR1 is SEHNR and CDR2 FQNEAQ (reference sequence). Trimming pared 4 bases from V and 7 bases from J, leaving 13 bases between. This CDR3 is CASSSGPRGEKLFF. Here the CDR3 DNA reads TGTGCCAGCAGCTCGGGACCCCGCGGTGAAAAACTGTTTTTT.

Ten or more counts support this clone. The CDR3 sequence: CASSATGTSGINGGELFF. As DNA, the CDR3 is TGTGCCAGCAGCGCCACCGGGACTAGCGGGATTAACGGGGGGGAGCTGTTTTTT. This chain connects TRBV7-8 to TRBJ2-2; 13 nucleotides match TRBD2. CDR1 is SGHVS, CDR2 FQNEAQ, per germline. With 5 bases clipped from V and 8 bases from J, the junction kept 14 bases outside the gene matches. There are 18 residues in the CDR3. Drawing the rest from reference TRBV7-8 and TRBJ2-2, the complete variable domain is GAGVSQSPRYKVAKRGQDVALRCDPISGHVSLFWYQQALGQGPEFLTYFQNEAQLDKSGLPSDRFFAERPEGSVSTLKIQRTQQEDSAVYLCASSATGTSGINGGELFFGEGSRLTVL.

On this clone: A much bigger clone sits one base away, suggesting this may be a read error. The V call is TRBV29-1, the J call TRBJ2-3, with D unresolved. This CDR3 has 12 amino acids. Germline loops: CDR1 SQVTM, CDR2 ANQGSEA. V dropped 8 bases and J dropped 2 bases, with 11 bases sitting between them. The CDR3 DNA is TGCAGCTTTGCCCCCAACACAGATACGCAGTATTTT. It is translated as CSFAPNTDTQYF.

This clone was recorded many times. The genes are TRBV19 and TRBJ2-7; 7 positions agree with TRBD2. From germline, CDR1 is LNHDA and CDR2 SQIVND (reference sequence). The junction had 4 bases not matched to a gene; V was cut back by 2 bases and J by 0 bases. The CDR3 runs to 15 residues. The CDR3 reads CASSIWASGSYEQYF. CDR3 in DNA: TGTGCCAGTAGTATATGGGCTAGCGGCTCCTACGAGCAGTACTTC. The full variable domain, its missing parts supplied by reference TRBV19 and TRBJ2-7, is DGGITQSPKYLFRKEGQNVTLSCEQNLNHDAMYWYRQDPGQGLRLIYYSQIVNDFQKGDIAEGYSVSREKKESFPLTVTSAQKNPTAFYLCASSIWASGSYEQYFGPGTRLTVT.

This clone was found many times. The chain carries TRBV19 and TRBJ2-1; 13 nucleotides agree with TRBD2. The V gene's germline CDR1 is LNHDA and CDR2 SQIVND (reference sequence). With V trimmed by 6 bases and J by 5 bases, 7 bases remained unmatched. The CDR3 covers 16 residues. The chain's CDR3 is CASSKPGLAGNNEQFF. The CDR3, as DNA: TGTGCCAGTAGCAAACCGGGACTAGCGGGGAACAATGAGCAGTTCTTC.

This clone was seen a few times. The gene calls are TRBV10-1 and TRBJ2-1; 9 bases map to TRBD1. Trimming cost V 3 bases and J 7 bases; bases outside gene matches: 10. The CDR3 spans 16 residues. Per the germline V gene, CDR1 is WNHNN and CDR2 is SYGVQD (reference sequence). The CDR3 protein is CASSDCGQGLLNEQFF. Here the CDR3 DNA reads TGCGCCAGCAGTGATTGTGGACAGGGGCTTCTGAATGAGCAGTTCTTC.

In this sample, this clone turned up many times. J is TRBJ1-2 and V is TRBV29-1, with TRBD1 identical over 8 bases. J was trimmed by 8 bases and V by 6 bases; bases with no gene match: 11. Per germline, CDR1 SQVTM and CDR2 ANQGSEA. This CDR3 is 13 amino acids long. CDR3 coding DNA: TGCAGCGTCCCCCCCTGGACAGGGTTGGGCTACACCTTC. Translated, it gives CSVPPWTGLGYTF.